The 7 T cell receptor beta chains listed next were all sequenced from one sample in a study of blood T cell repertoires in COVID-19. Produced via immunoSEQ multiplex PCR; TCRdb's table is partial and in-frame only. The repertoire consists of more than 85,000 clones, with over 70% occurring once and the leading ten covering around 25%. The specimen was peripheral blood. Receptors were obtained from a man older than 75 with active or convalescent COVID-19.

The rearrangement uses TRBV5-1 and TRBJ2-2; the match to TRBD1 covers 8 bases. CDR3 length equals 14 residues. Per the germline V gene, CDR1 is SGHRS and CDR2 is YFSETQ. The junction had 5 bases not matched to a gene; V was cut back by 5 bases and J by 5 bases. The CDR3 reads CASSPRQGTGELFF. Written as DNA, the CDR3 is TGCGCCAGCAGTCCACGACAGGGGACCGGGGAGCTGTTTTTT.

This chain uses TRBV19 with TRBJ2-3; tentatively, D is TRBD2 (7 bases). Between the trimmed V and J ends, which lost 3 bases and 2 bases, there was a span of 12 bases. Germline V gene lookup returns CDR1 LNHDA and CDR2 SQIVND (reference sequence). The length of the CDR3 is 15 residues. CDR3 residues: CASSMAGGHTDTQYF. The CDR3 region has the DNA TGTGCCAGTAGTATGGCCGGGGGGCACACAGATACGCAGTATTTT.

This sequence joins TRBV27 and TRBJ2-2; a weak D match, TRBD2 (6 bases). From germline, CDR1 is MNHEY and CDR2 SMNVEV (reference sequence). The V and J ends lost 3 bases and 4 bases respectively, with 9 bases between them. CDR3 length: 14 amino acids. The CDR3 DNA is TGTGCCAGCAGTTTCGCGGGGCTCACCGGGGAGCTGTTTTTT. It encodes CASSFAGLTGELFF.

The chain's CDR3 is CASSRLAGGPTDTQYF. CDR3 bases: TGTGCCAGCAGTCGACTAGCGGGGGGACCCACAGATACGCAGTATTTT. The chain carries TRBV27 and TRBJ2-3; 13 nucleotides match TRBD2. After removal of 5 bases from V and 2 bases from J, the junction contained 4 bases not matched to a gene. CDR1 MNHEY and CDR2 SMNVEV come from the germline V gene (reference sequence). The CDR3 is 16 amino acids.

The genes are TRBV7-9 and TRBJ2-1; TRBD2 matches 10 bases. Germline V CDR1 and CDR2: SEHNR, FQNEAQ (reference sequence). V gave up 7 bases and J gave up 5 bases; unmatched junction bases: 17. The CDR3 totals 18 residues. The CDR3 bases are TGTGCCAGCATATTTAGTCCTTCTCTAGCGGGGGCCCACAATGAGCAGTTCTTC. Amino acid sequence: CASIFSPSLAGAHNEQFF. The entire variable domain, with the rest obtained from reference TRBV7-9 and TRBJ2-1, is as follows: DTGVSQNPRHKITKRGQNVTFRCDPISEHNRLYWYRQTLGQGPEFLTYFQNEAQLEKSRLLSDRFSAERPKGSFSTLEIQRTEQGDSAMYLCASIFSPSLAGAHNEQFFGPGTRLTVL.

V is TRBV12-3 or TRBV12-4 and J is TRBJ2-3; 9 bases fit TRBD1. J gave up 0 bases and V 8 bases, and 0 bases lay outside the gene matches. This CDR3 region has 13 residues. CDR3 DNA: TGTGCCAGCGGGACAGGGAGCACAGATACGCAGTATTTT. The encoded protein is CASGTGSTDTQYF.

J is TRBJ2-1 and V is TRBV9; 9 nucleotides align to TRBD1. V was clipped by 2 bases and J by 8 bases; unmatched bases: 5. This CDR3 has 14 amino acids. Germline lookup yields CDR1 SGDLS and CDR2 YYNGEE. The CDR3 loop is CASSVGTGLYEQFF. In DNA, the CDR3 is TGTGCCAGCAGCGTCGGGACAGGGTTGTATGAGCAGTTCTTC. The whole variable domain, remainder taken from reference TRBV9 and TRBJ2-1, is DSGVTQTPKHLITATGQRVTLRCSPRSGDLSVYWYQQSLDQGLQFLIQYYNGEERAKGNILERFSAQQFPDLHSELNLSSLELGDSALYFCASSVGTGLYEQFFGPGTRLTVL.